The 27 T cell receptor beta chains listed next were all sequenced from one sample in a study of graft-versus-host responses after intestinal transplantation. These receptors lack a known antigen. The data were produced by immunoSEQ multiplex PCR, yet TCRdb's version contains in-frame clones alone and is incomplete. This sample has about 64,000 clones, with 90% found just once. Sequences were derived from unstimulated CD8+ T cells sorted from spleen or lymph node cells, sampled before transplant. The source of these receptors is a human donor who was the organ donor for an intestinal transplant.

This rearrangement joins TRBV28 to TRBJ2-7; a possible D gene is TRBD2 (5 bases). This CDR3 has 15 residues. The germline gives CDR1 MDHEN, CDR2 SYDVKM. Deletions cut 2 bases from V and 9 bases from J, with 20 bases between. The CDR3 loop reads CASSLVGGNRGGQYF. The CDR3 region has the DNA TGTGCCAGCAGTTTAGTTGGAGGTAACAGAGGTGGGCAGTACTTC.

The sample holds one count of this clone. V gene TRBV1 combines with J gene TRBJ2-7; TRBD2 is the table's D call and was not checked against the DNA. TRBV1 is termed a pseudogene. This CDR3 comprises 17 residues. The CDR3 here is CTSTGGVLQLASYEQYF. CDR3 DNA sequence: TGCACCAGCACCGGCGGGGTGCTCCAGCTGGCGTCCTACGAGCAGTACTTC.

The CDR3: CASRQLAGPLDEQFF. CDR3 coding DNA: TGTGCCAGTAGGCAATTAGCGGGGCCCCTCGATGAGCAGTTCTTC. The V gene is TRBV19, the J gene TRBJ2-1; 8 bases line up with TRBD2. J gave up 8 bases and V 6 bases, and 12 bases lay outside the gene matches. The germline V gene encodes CDR1 LNHDA and CDR2 SQIVND (reference sequence). The length of the CDR3 is 15 residues.

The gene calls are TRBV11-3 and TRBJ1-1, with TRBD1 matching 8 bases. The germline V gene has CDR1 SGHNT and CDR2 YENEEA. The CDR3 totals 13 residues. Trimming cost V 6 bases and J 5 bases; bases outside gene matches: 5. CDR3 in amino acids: CASSYTGGTEAFF. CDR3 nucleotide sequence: TGTGCCAGCAGTTATACAGGGGGAACTGAAGCTTTCTTT. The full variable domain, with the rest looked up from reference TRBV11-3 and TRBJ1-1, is EAGVVQSPRYKIIEKKQPVAFWCNPISGHNTLYWYLQNLGQGPELLIRYENEEAVDDSQLPKDRFSAERLKGVDSTLKIQPAELGDSAVYLCASSYTGGTEAFFGQGTRLTVV.

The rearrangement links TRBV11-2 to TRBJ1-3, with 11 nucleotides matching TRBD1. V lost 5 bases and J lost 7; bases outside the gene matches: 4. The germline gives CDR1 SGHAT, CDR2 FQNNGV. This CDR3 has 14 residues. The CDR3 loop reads CASSLGDRGNTIYF. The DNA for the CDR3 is TGTGCCAGCAGCCTCGGGGACAGGGGGAACACCATATATTTT.

CDR3 sequence: CASSYSSSGNTEAFF. For the CDR3, the DNA is TGTGCCAGCAGTTACTCTAGTTCGGGAAACACTGAAGCTTTCTTT. This chain connects TRBV6-5 to TRBJ1-1; D is ambiguous. The CDR3 is 15 amino acids. CDR1 is MNHEY and CDR2 is SVGAGI in the germline V gene. V lost 0 bases and J lost 2, with 10 bases in between.

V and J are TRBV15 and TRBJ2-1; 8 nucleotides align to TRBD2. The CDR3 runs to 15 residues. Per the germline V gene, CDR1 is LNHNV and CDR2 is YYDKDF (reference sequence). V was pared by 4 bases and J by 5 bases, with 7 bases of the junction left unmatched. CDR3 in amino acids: CATSMKVAGNNEQFF. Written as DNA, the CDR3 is TGTGCCACCAGCATGAAGGTAGCGGGGAACAATGAGCAGTTCTTC.

CDR3 sequence (DNA): TGTGCCAGCAGTCTCAACAACGAGCAGTACTTC. The encoded protein is CASSLNNEQYF. This rearrangement joins TRBV27 to TRBJ2-7; no firm D call. The CDR3 consists of 11 residues. Germline-derived CDR1 and CDR2 are MNHEY and SMNVEV (reference sequence). V was shortened by 5 bases and J by 5 bases, with 7 bases between the two germline ends.

CDR3 sequence: CSAGQGPSGTEAFF. In nucleotides, the CDR3 is TGCAGCGCTGGACAGGGACCGTCTGGCACTGAAGCTTTCTTT. The chain combines TRBV29-1 with TRBJ1-1; the match to TRBD1 covers 8 bases. Germline V CDR1 and CDR2: SQVTM, ANQGSEA. The CDR3 has 14 residues. V dropped 7 bases and J dropped 4; count of bases not matched to a gene: 11.

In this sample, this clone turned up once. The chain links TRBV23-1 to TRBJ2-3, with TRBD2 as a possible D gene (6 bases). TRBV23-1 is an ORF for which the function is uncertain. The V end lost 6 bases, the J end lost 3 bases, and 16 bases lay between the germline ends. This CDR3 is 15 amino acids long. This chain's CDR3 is CASSRGAGRTDTQYF. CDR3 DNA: TGCGCCAGCAGCCGTGGGGCGGGGCGGACAGATACGCAGTATTTT.

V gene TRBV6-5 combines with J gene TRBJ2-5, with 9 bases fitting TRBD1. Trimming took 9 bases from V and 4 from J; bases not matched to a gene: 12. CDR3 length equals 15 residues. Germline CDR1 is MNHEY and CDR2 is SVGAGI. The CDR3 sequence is CASLPDRGSLETQYF. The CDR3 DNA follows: TGTGCCAGTCTTCCGGACAGGGGCTCGTTAGAGACCCAGTACTTC.

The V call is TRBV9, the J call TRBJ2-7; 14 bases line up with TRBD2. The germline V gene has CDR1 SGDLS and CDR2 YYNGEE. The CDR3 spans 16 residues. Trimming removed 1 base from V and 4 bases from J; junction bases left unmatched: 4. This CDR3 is CASSVSGLAGVYEQYF. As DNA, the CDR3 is TGTGCCAGCAGCGTATCGGGACTAGCGGGAGTTTACGAGCAGTACTTC.

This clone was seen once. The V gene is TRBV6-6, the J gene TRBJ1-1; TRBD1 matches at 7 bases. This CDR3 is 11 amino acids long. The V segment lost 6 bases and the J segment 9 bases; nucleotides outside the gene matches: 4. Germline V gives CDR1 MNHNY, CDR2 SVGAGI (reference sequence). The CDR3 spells CASSDRVKAFF. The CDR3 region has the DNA TGTGCCAGCAGCGACAGGGTTAAAGCTTTCTTT.

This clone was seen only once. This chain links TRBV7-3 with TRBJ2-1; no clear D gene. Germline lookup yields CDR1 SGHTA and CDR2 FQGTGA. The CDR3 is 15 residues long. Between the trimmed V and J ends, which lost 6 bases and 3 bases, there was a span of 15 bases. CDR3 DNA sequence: TGTGCCAGCAGATCAGACACAGACGACTACAATGAGCAGTTCTTC. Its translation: CASRSDTDDYNEQFF.

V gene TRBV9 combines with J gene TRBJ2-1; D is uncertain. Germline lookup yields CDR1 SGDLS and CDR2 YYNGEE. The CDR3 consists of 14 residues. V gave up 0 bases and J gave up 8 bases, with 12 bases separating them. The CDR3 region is CASSVVASTHEQFF. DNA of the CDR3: TGTGCCAGCAGCGTAGTAGCCTCTACCCATGAGCAGTTCTTC. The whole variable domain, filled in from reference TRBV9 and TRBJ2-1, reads DSGVTQTPKHLITATGQRVTLRCSPRSGDLSVYWYQQSLDQGLQFLIQYYNGEERAKGNILERFSAQQFPDLHSELNLSSLELGDSALYFCASSVVASTHEQFFGPGTRLTVL.

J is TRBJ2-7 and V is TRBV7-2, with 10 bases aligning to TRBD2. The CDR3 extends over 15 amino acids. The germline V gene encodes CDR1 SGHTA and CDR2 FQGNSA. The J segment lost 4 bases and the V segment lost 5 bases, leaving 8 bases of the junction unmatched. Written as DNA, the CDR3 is TGTGCCAGCAGCACTAGCGGGACCGAGTTATACGAGCAGTACTTC. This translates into CASSTSGTELYEQYF.

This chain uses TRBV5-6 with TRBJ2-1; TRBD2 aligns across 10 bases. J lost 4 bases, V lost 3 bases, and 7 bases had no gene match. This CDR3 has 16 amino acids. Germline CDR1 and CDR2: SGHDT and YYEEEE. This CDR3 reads CASSYTSGTYYNEQFF. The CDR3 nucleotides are TGTGCCAGCAGCTACACTAGCGGGACTTATTACAATGAGCAGTTCTTC.

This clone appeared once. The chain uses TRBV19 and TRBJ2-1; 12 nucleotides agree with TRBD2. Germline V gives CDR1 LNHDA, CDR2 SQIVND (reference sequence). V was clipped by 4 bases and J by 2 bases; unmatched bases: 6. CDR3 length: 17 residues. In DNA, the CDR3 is TGTGCCAGTAGTAGAGGACTAGCGGGAACCCCCTACAATGAGCAGTTCTTC. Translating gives CASSRGLAGTPYNEQFF.

The CDR3 region has the DNA TGTGCCAGCAGTTTATGGAGTCCTGGCAATGAGCAGTTCTTC. It encodes CASSLWSPGNEQFF. The rearrangement joins TRBV27 to TRBJ2-1; no clear D gene. This CDR3 comprises 14 residues. CDR1 MNHEY and CDR2 SMNVEV come from the germline V gene (reference sequence). Trimming stripped 1 base from V and 6 bases from J, with 10 bases between.

This chain's CDR3 is CASSFPQRRAFF. CDR3 bases: TGTGCCAGCAGCTTCCCTCAAAGGAGAGCTTTCTTT. The chain carries TRBV7-9 and TRBJ1-1; D gene ambiguous. Germline loops: CDR1 SEHNR, CDR2 FQNEAQ (reference sequence). Trimming cost V 3 bases and J 10 bases, with 12 bases left between them. The CDR3 sequence is 12 residues long.

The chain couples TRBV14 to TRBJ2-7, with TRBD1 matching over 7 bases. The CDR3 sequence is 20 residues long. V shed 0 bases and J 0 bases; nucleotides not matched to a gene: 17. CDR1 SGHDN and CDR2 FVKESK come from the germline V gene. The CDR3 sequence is CASSQEPLLDRSLYSYEQYF. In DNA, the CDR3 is TGTGCCAGCAGCCAAGAACCCCTACTGGACAGGTCCTTGTACTCCTACGAGCAGTACTTC.

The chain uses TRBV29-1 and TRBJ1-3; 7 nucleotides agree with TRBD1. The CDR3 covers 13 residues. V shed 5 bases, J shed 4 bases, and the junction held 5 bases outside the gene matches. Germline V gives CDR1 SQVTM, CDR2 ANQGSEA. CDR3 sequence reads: CSVYRGEGNTIYF. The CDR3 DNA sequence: TGCAGCGTTTACAGGGGTGAGGGAAACACCATATATTTT.

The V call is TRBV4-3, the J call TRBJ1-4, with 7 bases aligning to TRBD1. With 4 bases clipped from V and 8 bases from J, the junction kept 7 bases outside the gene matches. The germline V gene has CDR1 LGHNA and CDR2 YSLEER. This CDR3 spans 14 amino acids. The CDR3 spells CASSPGTAREKLFF. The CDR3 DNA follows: TGCGCCAGCAGCCCCGGGACAGCAAGAGAAAAACTGTTTTTT.

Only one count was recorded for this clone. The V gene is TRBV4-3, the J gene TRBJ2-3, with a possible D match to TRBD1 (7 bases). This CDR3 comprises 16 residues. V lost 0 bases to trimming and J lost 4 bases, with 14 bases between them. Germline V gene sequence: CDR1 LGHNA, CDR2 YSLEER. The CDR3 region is CASSQDRGQGADTQYF. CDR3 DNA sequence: TGCGCCAGCAGCCAAGATCGGGGGCAGGGGGCAGATACGCAGTATTTT.

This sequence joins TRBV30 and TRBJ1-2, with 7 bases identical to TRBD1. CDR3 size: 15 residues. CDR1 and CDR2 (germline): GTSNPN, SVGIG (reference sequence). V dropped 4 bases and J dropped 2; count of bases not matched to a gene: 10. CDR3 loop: CAWTGGLTLNYGYTF. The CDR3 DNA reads TGTGCCTGGACAGGGGGGTTGACCCTCAACTATGGCTACACCTTC.

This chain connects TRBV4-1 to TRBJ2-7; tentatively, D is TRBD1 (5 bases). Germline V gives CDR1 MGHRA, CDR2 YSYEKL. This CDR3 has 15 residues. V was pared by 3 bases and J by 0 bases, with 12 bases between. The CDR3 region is CASSQEHRSSYEQYF. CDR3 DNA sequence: TGCGCCAGCAGCCAGGAGCACAGGAGCTCCTACGAGCAGTACTTC.

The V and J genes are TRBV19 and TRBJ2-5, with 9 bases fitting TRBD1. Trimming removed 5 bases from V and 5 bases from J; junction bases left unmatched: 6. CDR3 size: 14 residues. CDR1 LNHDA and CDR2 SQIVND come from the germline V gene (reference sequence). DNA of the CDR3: TGTGCCAGTAGTGAGACAGGGGGTTGGGAGACCCAGTACTTC. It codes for CASSETGGWETQYF.